This T cell receptor (beta chain) was documented in a study of PD-L1 blockade in urothelial cancer (TCRdb year 2017). Broadly, across the study: Therapy was started around 2014 for all patients, and atezolizumab 1,200 mg was administered intravenously every 3 weeks. Nine or ten patients reached durable clinical benefit, while 20 patients did not. A median of about 140,000 T cells and 83,000 or so unique TCRs was obtained from blood samples, and a median clonality of about 0.08 was observed. Blood samples were analyzed at 3 weeks after treatment start (second dose) and at 6 weeks after treatment start. Pretreatment tumor samples and matched peripheral blood, collected serially before and after atezolizumab treatment, underwent TCR sequencing. The study was an exploratory multi-omic analysis of somatic, immune and clinical correlates of response to PD-L1 blockade with atezolizumab in urothelial cancer. Durable clinical benefit was defined as progression-free survival longer than 6 months, and TCR features were also tested against progression-free and overall survival. In the same patients, whole exome sequencing and RNA sequencing of pretreatment tumors were performed in addition to TCR sequencing. Twenty-nine patients had pretreatment blood TCR-seq, about 24 had at least one posttreatment blood collection, and about 24 had tumor TCR-seq. About 90% of the 29 patients were males with bladder-origin urothelial cancer, and about 60% of the 29 reported a prior smoking history. Patients had an ECOG performance status of 0 or 1 and had received between 0 and 3 prior chemotherapy regimens. Results and caveats for the whole study, not just this receptor: Because the sample size was small (n of about 27) and many exploratory analyses were performed, the results are intended to be hypothesis-generating. A pretreatment peripheral blood TCR clonality below the median was linked to improved progression-free and overall survival. Patients with durable benefit showed greater expansion of tumor-associated TCR clones in peripheral blood 3 weeks after starting treatment (n of about 21, p = 0.022).

The cohort comprised nearly 30 patients with locally advanced or metastatic urothelial carcinoma treated at Memorial Sloan Kettering on a trial protocol. Peripheral blood mononuclear cells were collected pretreatment and during treatment, with between 1 and 8 total time points obtained per patient. The Qiagen DNeasy Blood extraction kit was used to purify genomic DNA from total PBMCs and tumor samples. PBMCs were collected pretreatment and during treatment, and were isolated and stored as previously described. To estimate absolute template abundance from read counts, synthetic TCR analog templates were spiked into each PCR. TCRbeta CDR3 regions were amplified from genomic DNA with bias-controlled V and J gene primers using the immunoSEQ assay. Rearranged TCRbeta segments were sequenced at approximately 20X coverage. As for the authors' bioinformatics: Sequencing errors were corrected by clustering, and CDR3s were annotated against IMGT so that V, D and J genes could be assigned. Only productive TCRbeta rearrangements were used in downstream analyses, excluding out-of-frame or stop-codon sequences. To compute clonality, Shannon entropy was normalized by the log of the number of unique productive sequences and then subtracted from one. Fisher's exact test with Benjamini-Hochberg correction, using a cutoff of adjusted p below 0.01, was how clones that differed between time points or between blood and tumor were identified. What TCRdb holds here is the immuneACCESS table cut down to in-frame rearrangements. Part of the clones is not present; checked against another copy, under half of the missing clones reflect an unresolved V gene, and the others are unexplained. V and J calls plus clone size are reproduced from that table; the DNA served to infer D and trimming. Within this sample are around 100,000 clones, with over 75% of them counted one time only. The ten largest clones represent 2% to 3% of the sample.

With respect to this clone: What antigen it recognizes has not been identified. No much larger clonotype is one base removed from it; base qualities were not supplied.

The sample consisted of PBMCs, taken around atezolizumab (anti-PD-L1) treatment. The sequence was collected from a man aged 50 or older with urothelial cancer.

The CDR3 region: CASSGGANYGYTF. The DNA sequence follows: TGTGCCAGCAGTGGTGGAGCTAACTATGGCTACACCTTC. The V and J segments used are TRBV28 and TRBJ1-2; the D segment cannot be called with confidence. CDR1 MDHEN and CDR2 SYDVKM are derived from the germline V gene. V sheds 5 bases and J sheds 0 bases, leaving 7 bases between their ends. The CDR3 numbers 13 residues from cysteine through phenylalanine. The read is trimmed to its CDR3 DNA, 39 bases read in frame from base 1.